The 27 T cell receptor beta chains reported below all come from one sample, sequenced in a study of blood T cell repertoires in COVID-19. Here immunoSEQ multiplex PCR was the method, and the copy in TCRdb shows in-frame clones only, minus some. The sample includes about 250,000 clones, about 80% of them seen just once. The sample taken for sequencing was peripheral blood. All receptors derive from a man aged 50 to 60 with active or convalescent COVID-19.

This sequence joins TRBV5-4 and TRBJ2-2; D might be TRBD1 (5 bases). Trimming took 1 base from V and 8 from J, leaving 18 bases between them. Germline V lookup: CDR1 SGHNT, CDR2 YYREEE (reference sequence). The CDR3 consists of 16 residues. CDR3 sequence reads: CASSLTPDILPGELFF. CDR3 nucleotide sequence: TGTGCCAGCAGCTTGACCCCGGACATACTACCGGGGGAGCTGTTTTTT.

Turning to this clone: This sample also contains other DNA sequences that code for the same CDR3. The V gene is TRBV5-1, the J gene TRBJ2-7; 8 nucleotides line up with TRBD1. The CDR3 consists of 14 residues. J was trimmed by 4 bases and V by 4 bases; bases with no gene match: 7. Germline CDR1 reads SGHRS; CDR2 reads YFSETQ. CDR3 bases: TGCGCCAGCAGCCCCGGGACAGGTACTTACGAGCAGTACTTC. Translated, it gives CASSPGTGTYEQYF.

Here the CDR3 DNA reads TGTGCCAGCAGTTCCTTCTCCGGACTAGCGGGGGACCATGGAGTGGATGAGCAGTTCTTC. This codes for CASSSFSGLAGDHGVDEQFF. V is TRBV27 and J is TRBJ2-1; 13 positions match TRBD2. This CDR3 contains 20 residues. The germline gives CDR1 MNHEY, CDR2 SMNVEV (reference sequence). J lost 8 bases, V lost 4 bases, and 20 bases had no gene match.

CDR3 sequence (DNA): TGCGCCAGCAGTCAATCGGAGGGAGGGAACACTGAAGCTTTCTTT. Its translation is CASSQSEGGNTEAFF. The chain has TRBV23-1 and TRBJ1-1; D unclear. TRBV23-1 is an ORF for which the function is uncertain. Trimming cost V 0 bases and J 1 base, with 9 bases left between them. CDR3 size: 15 residues.

The chain couples TRBV6-5 to TRBJ1-5; TRBD1 is a possible D gene (6 bases). Trimming took off 4 bases at V and 5 bases at J, with 15 bases between the two ends. The CDR3 runs to 15 residues. CDR1 MNHEY and CDR2 SVGAGI come from the germline V gene. The CDR3 nucleotides are TGTGCCAGCAGTTCACAGGGTAACGCTTATCAGCCCCAGCATTTT. This translates into CASSSQGNAYQPQHF.

Only one count was recorded for this clone. The chain has TRBV12-5 and TRBJ2-1; 10 bases align to TRBD2. The CDR3 totals 15 residues. Germline assignment: CDR1 LGHNT and CDR2 FRNRAP. V dropped 10 bases and J dropped 3; count of bases not matched to a gene: 9. The chain's CDR3 is CATPELAGFYNEQFF. Written as DNA, the CDR3 is TGTGCTACCCCGGAACTAGCGGGGTTCTACAATGAGCAGTTCTTC.

The rearrangement uses TRBV19 and TRBJ1-1, with D possibly TRBD1 on 5 matching bases. V dropped 3 bases and J dropped 4 bases, with 9 bases sitting between them. The CDR3 runs 13 residues. Germline CDR1 and CDR2: LNHDA and SQIVND (reference sequence). The CDR3 protein is CASSMDTTTEAFF. The DNA of the CDR3 is TGTGCCAGTAGTATGGACACTACCACTGAAGCTTTCTTT.

CDR3 DNA: TGCGCCAGCAGCTACGGGACACCAGACTCTGGAAACACCATATATTTT. Protein product: CASSYGTPDSGNTIYF. The chain is built from TRBV5-1 and TRBJ1-3; D may be TRBD1 (6 bases). This CDR3 contains 16 residues. The V end was cut by 3 bases, the J end by 0 bases, with 13 bases between. Germline V gives CDR1 SGHRS, CDR2 YFSETQ.

V gene TRBV30 combines with J gene TRBJ1-2; D not certain. The germline V and J ends were trimmed by 5 bases and 7 bases, with 11 bases remaining between them. This CDR3 is built from 11 residues. The germline V gene has CDR1 GTSNPN and CDR2 SVGIG (reference sequence). The CDR3 is CAWGRLAGYTF. CDR3 DNA sequence: TGTGCCTGGGGGAGGTTGGCTGGCTACACCTTC.

Concerning this clone: Relative to the germline gene, one junction end is altered; a read error may explain this. The CDR3 region has the DNA TGCGCCAGCACCTTGCGGGGGGGCACAGATACGCAGTATTTT. This sequence encodes CASTLRGGTDTQYF. The chain joins TRBV5-1 to TRBJ2-3, with 8 bases identical to TRBD2. Germline V CDR1 and CDR2: SGHRS, YFSETQ. The CDR3 runs 14 residues.

The chain carries TRBV7-3 and TRBJ1-3; D uncertain. This CDR3 comprises 14 residues. CDR1 is SGHTA and CDR2 is FQGTGA in the germline V gene. Trimming removed 5 bases from V and 0 bases from J, with 8 bases in between. CDR3: CASSRTSSGNTIYF. CDR3 sequence (DNA): TGTGCCAGCAGCCGCACGAGCTCTGGAAACACCATATATTTT.

The chain links TRBV5-6 to TRBJ1-1; 8 bases line up with TRBD1. The V gene's germline CDR1 is SGHDT and CDR2 YYEEEE. This CDR3 comprises 14 residues. V lost 4 bases and J lost 8; bases outside the gene matches: 10. Here the CDR3 DNA reads TGTGCCAGCAGCCCAGGGGGCGGTTTTGGAGAAGCTTTCTTT. Translating it yields CASSPGGGFGEAFF.

The rearrangement uses TRBV5-1 and TRBJ1-2; D is unresolved. Germline CDR1 is SGHRS and CDR2 is YFSETQ. V lost 4 bases to trimming and J lost 0 bases, with 4 bases between them. This CDR3 has 12 amino acids. The CDR3 nucleotides are TGCGCCAGCAGCGAGACTAACTATGGCTACACCTTC. This sequence encodes CASSETNYGYTF.

This clone was found a few times. This rearrangement joins TRBV19 to TRBJ2-7; possible D gene TRBD2, 7 bases. Trimming stripped 4 bases from V and 7 bases from J, with 23 bases between. There are 16 residues in the CDR3. Germline values: CDR1 LNHDA, CDR2 SQIVND (reference sequence). The CDR3 spells CASSTIQGAGSKEQYF. In DNA, the CDR3 is TGTGCCAGTAGTACCATACAGGGAGCGGGGTCGAAGGAGCAGTACTTC.

The chain links TRBV6-2 or TRBV6-3 to TRBJ1-2; possibly TRBD1 for D (5 bases). CDR3 length equals 16 residues. The V gene's germline CDR1 is MNHEY and CDR2 SVGEGT. Trimming cost V 2 bases and J 3 bases, with 16 bases left between them. Here the CDR3 reads CASSYPPPRVDYGYTF. Here the CDR3 DNA reads TGTGCCAGCAGTTACCCCCCGCCCAGGGTCGACTATGGCTACACCTTC.

The genes are TRBV6-6 and TRBJ1-1, with no clear D. This CDR3 comprises 13 residues. V lost 2 bases and J lost 4, with 8 bases in between. The germline CDR1 and CDR2 sequences are MNHNY and SVGAGI (reference sequence). CDR3 DNA sequence: TGTGCCAGCAGTTACACGGGAAGCACTGAAGCTTTCTTT. Translated: CASSYTGSTEAFF.

In its sample, this clone was seen a few times. Other DNA sequences in this specimen translate into the identical CDR3. V is TRBV15 and J is TRBJ2-3; the match to TRBD1 covers 8 bases. There are 15 residues in the CDR3. J was trimmed by 0 bases and V by 1 base; bases with no gene match: 0. Germline loops: CDR1 LNHNV, CDR2 YYDKDF (reference sequence). This CDR3 reads CATSRGQGSTDTQYF. For the CDR3, the DNA is TGTGCCACCAGCAGAGGACAGGGGAGCACAGATACGCAGTATTTT.

The rearrangement links TRBV3-1 (or the pseudogene TRBV3-2) to TRBJ2-7; 7 bases align to TRBD1. CDR1 and CDR2 from the germline V gene are LGHDT and YNNKEL (reference sequence). The CDR3 is 15 amino acids. V gave up 0 bases and J gave up 4 bases; unmatched junction bases: 6. CDR3 sequence: CASSQDGYRGYEQYF. CDR3 bases: TGTGCCAGCAGCCAAGATGGCTACAGGGGATACGAGCAGTACTTC.

V usage is TRBV7-3 and J usage is TRBJ2-2, with 8 bases that match TRBD1. Germline loops: CDR1 SGHTA, CDR2 FQGTGA. The V gene end was trimmed by 1 base and the J gene end by 2 bases; junction bases not matched to a gene: 6. CDR3 length: 17 amino acids. The CDR3, as DNA: TGTGCCAGCAGCTTAATGGGTGGACAGGGTAACACCGGGGAGCTGTTTTTT. As protein: CASSLMGGQGNTGELFF.

The V gene is TRBV21-1, the J gene TRBJ1-5; the table names TRBD1, a call not compared with the DNA. TRBV21-1 has pseudogene status. The CDR3 spans 20 residues. The CDR3 spells CASSKEVLWAGKNSNQPQHF. CDR3 bases: TGTGCCAGCAGCAAAGAGGTCTTGTGGGCCGGCAAAAATAGCAATCAGCCCCAGCATTTT.

This chain links TRBV5-4 with TRBJ1-1, with D hard to call. The CDR3 has 15 residues. Trimming took 0 bases from V and 0 from J, leaving 9 bases between them. Looked up from germline, CDR1 is SGHNT and CDR2 is YYREEE (reference sequence). CDR3 region: CASSLDYFMNTEAFF. The CDR3 region has the DNA TGTGCCAGCAGCTTGGACTATTTCATGAACACTGAAGCTTTCTTT. The entire variable domain, with the rest obtained from reference TRBV5-4 and TRBJ1-1, is as follows: ETGVTQSPTHLIKTRGQQVTLRCSSQSGHNTVSWYQQALGQGPQFIFQYYREEENGRGNFPPRFSGLQFPNYSSELNVNALELDDSALYLCASSLDYFMNTEAFFGQGTRLTVV.

V and J are TRBV24-1 and TRBJ2-5; TRBD1 matches at 7 bases. V lost 3 bases, J lost 5 bases, and 11 bases stayed unmatched. Germline V CDR1 and CDR2: KGHDR, SFDVKD. This CDR3 is 16 amino acids long. The CDR3 loop is CATSDMTTGTMETQYF. CDR3 DNA: TGTGCCACCAGTGATATGACGACAGGGACCATGGAGACCCAGTACTTC.

CDR3 sequence: CASSQGGGGLEQYF. The CDR3, as DNA: TGTGCCAGCAGCCAAGGGGGCGGAGGACTCGAGCAGTACTTC. The chain uses TRBV28 and TRBJ2-7, with 7 bases identical to TRBD1. Germline V CDR1 and CDR2: MDHEN, SYDVKM. J lost 6 bases, V lost 6 bases, and 11 bases had no gene match. This CDR3 has 14 amino acids. The variable domain in full, with the rest retrieved from reference TRBV28 and TRBJ2-7, is DVKVTQSSRYLVKRTGEKVFLECVQDMDHENMFWYRQDPGLGLRLIYFSYDVKMKEKGDIPEGYSVSREKKERFSLILESASTNQTSMYLCASSQGGGGLEQYFGPGTRLTVT.

The chain is built from TRBV5-1 and TRBJ2-6; 11 bases line up with TRBD1. The V segment lost 0 bases and the J segment 2 bases; nucleotides outside the gene matches: 4. This CDR3 is 18 amino acids long. Per the germline V gene, CDR1 is SGHRS and CDR2 is YFSETQ. Here the CDR3 reads CASSLAGTGGAGANVLTF. As DNA, the CDR3 is TGCGCCAGCAGCTTGGCCGGGACAGGGGGAGCTGGGGCCAACGTCCTGACTTTC.

The J gene is TRBJ2-7, the V gene TRBV15; 14 nucleotides line up with TRBD2. This CDR3 has 16 residues. The junction had 5 bases not matched to a gene; V was cut back by 5 bases and J by 2 bases. Germline-derived CDR1 and CDR2 are LNHNV and YYDKDF (reference sequence). CDR3 in DNA: TGTGCCACCAGCCGCGGGACTAGCGGGGGAGCCTACGAGCAGTACTTC. This encodes CATSRGTSGGAYEQYF.

This clone was counted between two and nine times. The gene calls are TRBV20-1 and TRBJ2-7; no clear D. The CDR3 totals 12 residues. V shed 3 bases and J shed 3 bases, with 9 bases lying between them. Germline assignment: CDR1 DFQATT and CDR2 SNEGSKA (reference sequence). The CDR3 region has the DNA TGCAGTGCTAGTCTCCTACTCTACGAGCAGTACTTC. It translates to CSASLLLYEQYF.

The chain is built from TRBV7-6 and TRBJ2-1, with 11 bases lining up with TRBD2. The germline V gene encodes CDR1 SGHVS and CDR2 FNYEAQ. Losses at the gene ends were 2 bases for V and 0 bases for J; bases not matched to a gene: 12. This CDR3 comprises 20 residues. CDR3 loop: CASSLLASSGGKSSYNEQFF. DNA for the CDR3: TGTGCCAGCAGCTTATTGGCGTCTAGCGGGGGGAAAAGCTCCTACAATGAGCAGTTCTTC.